A selection of T cell receptor beta chains follows, all from one sample in a study of PD-L1 blockade in urothelial cancer. Only in-frame clones appear in the TCRdb table, and some are missing; sequencing was by immunoSEQ multiplex PCR. This repertoire shows 45,000 or so clones, more than 70% found once; its top ten account for 25%. The sample in question was PBMCs, obtained around atezolizumab (anti-PD-L1) treatment. The origin of the receptors is a donor at least 40 years old with urothelial cancer. Each CDR3 is given with its conserved first and last residue. The D gene is left open where the match is weak. Expanded clones get a size class; other rows say once, few or many, or leave the size out.

TRBV18	-	-	TRBJ2-7	TGTGCCAGCTCACCTGGGGCTTACGAGCAGTACTTC	CASSPGAYEQYF
TRBV29-1	-	-	TRBJ1-1	TGCAGCGTGGGATCTAGGACTGCCAAAGGGGGGAACACTGAAGCTTTCTTT	CSVGSRTAKGGNTEAFF
TRBV7-9	-	TRBD2	TRBJ2-5	TGTGCCAGCAGCTTTTCGGGGACTAGGAAACAAGAGACCCAGTACTTC	CASSFSGTRKQETQYF
TRBV19	-	-	TRBJ2-2	TGTGCCACCCTACCAGGCACCGGGGAGCTGTTTTTT	CATLPGTGELFF
TRBV18	-	-	TRBJ2-7	TGTGCCAGCTCACCTTTAGGGGGCTACGAGCAGTACTTC	CASSPLGGYEQYF
TRBV6-6	-	TRBD1	TRBJ2-1	TGTGCCAGCAGACTCGGACAGGGGGTCAATGAGCAGTTCTTC	CASRLGQGVNEQFF
TRBV30	-	TRBD2	TRBJ2-7	TGTGCCTGGAGCCTAGGGTTCCCCGGACTAGCGGGGGCCTACGAGCAGTACTTC	CAWSLGFPGLAGAYEQYF
TRBV18	-	TRBD1	TRBJ1-1	TGTGCCAGCTCAGCCGACAGGGTCCATGGGGCTGAAGCTTTCTTT	CASSADRVHGAEAFF
TRBV18	-	TRBD1	TRBJ2-5	TGTGCCAGCTCACCGGGCACAGGGGCCGGGGAGACCCAGTACTTC	CASSPGTGAGETQYF
TRBV5-1	-	-	TRBJ1-1	TGCGCCAGCAGCTTGGGGGTGGGGGGGGTGACTGAAGCTTTCTTT	CASSLGVGGVTEAFF
TRBV6-5	-	-	TRBJ2-3	TGTGCCAGCAGCCTTCAGCGGAACACAGATACGCAGTATTTT	CASSLQRNTDTQYF
TRBV6-1	-	-	TRBJ1-2	TGTGCCAGCACCGAGGGCCGGGTATTCCCGTATGGCTACACCTTC	CASTEGRVFPYGYTF
TRBV7-9	once	TRBD2	TRBJ2-7	TGTGCCAGCAGCTCTAGCGGGGTCCCCTCCTACGAGCAGTACTTC	CASSSSGVPSYEQYF
TRBV9	-	TRBD2	TRBJ2-1	TGTGCCAGCAGCGTAGCGGGACTAGCGGCTTGGGGTGAGCAGTTCTTC	CASSVAGLAAWGEQFF
TRBV18	-	TRBD2	TRBJ2-2	TGTGCCAGCTCCGGGACTAGCGGGGCCCCCCGGGAGCTGTTTTTT	CASSGTSGAPRELFF
TRBV2	-	-	TRBJ2-1	TGTGCCAGCAGTGAATCTAGTCCCTTTAATGAGCAGTTCTTC	CASSESSPFNEQFF
TRBV10-3	-	-	TRBJ1-1	TGTGCCATCGGACGACAGGTGGGGCTGAACACTGAAGCTTTCTTT	CAIGRQVGLNTEAFF
TRBV5-8	-	-	TRBJ1-5	TGTGCCAGCAGCTTGGCCGGCGCCCGGGTTCAGCCCCAGCATTTT	CASSLAGARVQPQHF
TRBV5-1	-	-	TRBJ2-2	TGCGCCAGCAGCTTGGACAGGCTCGGGGAGCTGTTTTTT	CASSLDRLGELFF
TRBV7-8	-	TRBD1	TRBJ1-4	TGTGCCAGCAGCCCCCTCCGGACAGGGCGAGGAAAACTGTTTTTT	CASSPLRTGRGKLFF
TRBV9	-	-	TRBJ2-3	TGTGCCAGCAGCTCCCAGGGTACGCAGTATTTT	CASSSQGTQYF
TRBV5-5	-	TRBD2	TRBJ2-5	TGTGCCAGCAGCTTGGAATCGGCGGGAGGAAGGGAGACCCAGTACTTC	CASSLESAGGRETQYF
TRBV9	-	-	TRBJ1-1	TGTGCCAGCAGCTCCCGCACTGAAGCTTTCTTT	CASSSRTEAFF
TRBV4-1	-	TRBD2	TRBJ2-1	TGCGCCAGCAGCCCCTACCCCCTAGCGGTCCAATACAATGAGCAGTTCTTC	CASSPYPLAVQYNEQFF
TRBV28	-	TRBD1	TRBJ1-1	TGTGCCACAAGGCAGGGGGCAGTGGGCACTGAAGCTTTCTTT	CATRQGAVGTEAFF
TRBV7-3	-	-	TRBJ2-1	TGTGCCAGCAGCTTAGGGACTGCCCACCACAATGAGCAGTTCTTC	CASSLGTAHHNEQFF
TRBV7-2	-	-	TRBJ2-2	TGTGCCAGCAGCACTAGTCGCACCGGGGAGCTGTTTTTT	CASSTSRTGELFF
TRBV7-3	-	-	TRBJ1-2	TGTGCCAGCAGCCTCGCGGGGGGGAACTATGGCTACACCTTC	CASSLAGGNYGYTF
TRBV7-3	-	TRBD2	TRBJ2-1	TGTGCCAGCAGCTCCCAGCCCCTAGCGGGAGGACTATACAATGAGCAGTTCTTC	CASSSQPLAGGLYNEQFF
TRBV5-1	-	-	TRBJ2-5	TGCGCCAGCAGCTTGACAGGCCACCAAGAGACCCAGTACTTC	CASSLTGHQETQYF
TRBV27	-	TRBD2	TRBJ2-5	TGTGCCAGCAGTTGGACCTCGGGAGGGAAAGTTCAAGAGACCCAGTACTTC	CASSWTSGGKVQETQYF
TRBV5-1	-	TRBD1	TRBJ1-1	TGCGCCAGCGAGCAGGGTGCCAGGGGGTACGGCGTGAACACTGAAGCTTTCTTT	CASEQGARGYGVNTEAFF
TRBV5-4	-	-	TRBJ2-5	TGTGCCAGCAGCTTTGGGAACAGGGTCGGGACCCAGTACTTC	CASSFGNRVGTQYF
TRBV27	-	TRBD1	TRBJ2-7	TGTGCCAGCAGCCCAAACAGGGGGGCGATCTACGAGCAGTACTTC	CASSPNRGAIYEQYF
TRBV15	-	TRBD1	TRBJ2-4	TGTGCCACCAGCCCCCCCCCGGGACAGGGGGGGAACATTCAGTACTTC	CATSPPPGQGGNIQYF
TRBV29-1	-	-	TRBJ2-5	TGCAGCGGTCGGGACTACCAAGAGACCCAGTACTTC	CSGRDYQETQYF
TRBV18	-	-	TRBJ1-1	TGTGCCAGCTCGCCCGGACAGAACATGAACACTGAAGCTTTCTTT	CASSPGQNMNTEAFF
TRBV4-2	-	-	TRBJ2-7	TGTGCCAGCAGCCAAGGAGACATCTACGAGCAGTACTTC	CASSQGDIYEQYF
TRBV25-1	-	TRBD1	TRBJ2-7	TGTGCCAGCAGTGCTTCCGGGACAGGGACAGAACAGTACTTC	CASSASGTGTEQYF
TRBV28	few	-	TRBJ2-3	TGTGCGTGGGGGGTCACAGATACGCAGTATTTT	CAWGVTDTQYF
TRBV7-3	-	TRBD2	TRBJ2-1	TGTGCCAGCAGCTCCTTAGCGGGAGGGACCTACAATGAGCAGTTCTTC	CASSSLAGGTYNEQFF
TRBV5-1	-	-	TRBJ2-7	TGCGCCAGCAGCCCCGCGGGGTACGAGCAGTACTTC	CASSPAGYEQYF
TRBV18	few	-	TRBJ2-7	TGTGCCAGCTCACCGAGCTCCTACGAGCAGTACTTC	CASSPSSYEQYF